This T cell receptor beta chain is drawn from a study of blood T cell repertoires in COVID-19. Individuals drawn from under 30 US areas were about 18 to 95 years old. In the authors' workflow: Estimation of nucleated cell counts was performed using reference gene primer amplification. TCRdb's table, derived via immunoSEQ multiplex PCR, lists solely in-frame clones and lacks some. Clonal size and the V and J genes are those of that table, whereas D and trimming came from the DNA. The sample holds 250,000 to 300,000 clones; 70% to 90% are singletons and the top ten take approximately 1.9%. The receptor was derived from a woman aged 45-59 years who had recovered from COVID-19. The sequenced material came from PBMCs or T cells enriched from blood (not recorded which).

The CDR3 DNA is TGCGCCAGCAGCCAAGATAGGGGGACAGCCCCTGAAGCTTTCTTT. Translating it yields CASSQDRGTAPEAFF. V is TRBV4-1 and J is TRBJ1-1, with 7 positions matching TRBD1. CDR1 MGHRA and CDR2 YSYEKL come from the germline V gene. The CDR3 totals 15 residues. V lost 0 bases, J lost 6 bases, and 7 bases stayed unmatched.